This TCR beta chain was recorded in a study of T cells of healthy individuals. The CDR3 has 13 amino acids. Trimming removed 4 bases at V and 3 bases at J, with 6 bases between. The germline gives CDR1 LNHNV, CDR2 YYDKDF (reference sequence). TCRdb reprocessed the 5' RACE reads with MiXCR, giving one entry per CDR3 protein. Of more than 85,000 distinct CDR3 sequences listed, under 20% are singletons. V is TRBV15 and J is TRBJ2-2; no reliable D call. This sequence originates from a human donor in good health. CDR3 residues: CATSNWDTGELFF. CDR3 in DNA: TGTGCCACCAGCAATTGGGACACCGGGGAGCTGTTTTTT.